This T cell receptor (beta chain) was obtained from a study of blood T cell repertoires in COVID-19. The overall study: From the United States, Italy and Spain came samples of acute and convalescent COVID-19. Sources were T cells, B-cell-depleted T cells, or PBMCs; the material itself was cDNA or gDNA.

Profiling relied on immunoSEQ multiplex PCR, and the TCRdb table lists in-frame clones only, not all of them. The table lists roughly 74,000 clones, just over 85% of them singletons. The CDR3 extends over 13 amino acids. V shed 1 base and J shed 0 bases, with 3 bases lying between them. Germline loops: CDR1 LGHNA, CDR2 YNFKEQ. The sequenced sample was peripheral blood. V usage is TRBV4-2 and J usage is TRBJ1-1, with no clear D. The receptor was derived from a woman of 80 years or more with active or convalescent COVID-19. The CDR3 is CASSQAMNTEAFF. CDR3 DNA: TGTGCCAGCAGCCAAGCCATGAACACTGAAGCTTTCTTT.